The subject of this entry is one T cell receptor (beta chain). There are 11 residues in the CDR3. The germline V gene has CDR1 SQVTM and CDR2 ANQGSEA. Trimming left V 6 bases short and J 4 bases short, with 10 bases between. Self-reported history from a screening survey and questionnaire set each donor's cohort. In Cohort 3, a recovered donor had either two negative PCRs, clearance, or symptom resolution. This specimen belongs to a study of blood T cell repertoires in COVID-19. Study-wide background: Sites across the United States, Italy and Spain contributed samples from acute and convalescent COVID-19. T cells, B-cell-depleted T cells, or PBMCs provided the cDNA or gDNA that served as material.

The data were produced by immunoSEQ multiplex PCR, yet TCRdb's version contains in-frame clones alone and is incomplete. The sample comprises about 260,000 clones, over 75% of which are singletons, and under 3% rests with the top ten. The chain couples TRBV29-1 to TRBJ2-7; possible D gene TRBD1, 6 bases. The sample taken for sequencing was PBMCs or T cells enriched from blood (not recorded which). This TCR was sampled from a woman under 30 who had recovered from COVID-19. The CDR3 here is CSVQDSYEQYF. CDR3 in DNA: TGCAGCGTGCAGGACAGTTACGAGCAGTACTTC.